This is a list of T cell receptor beta chains from one sample in a study of human T cells and chemical hapten exposure. Each CDR3 protein is one row after TCRdb ran MiXCR on the 5' RACE reads. Seen here are about 140,000 distinct CDR3 sequences, approximately 4% observed once, and the top ten hold over 1.1%. The origin of the receptors is a female donor in good health. Each CDR3 is given with its conserved first and last residue. The D gene is left open where the match is weak. Size is stated for part of the rows, as once, few or many counts, or as a class when the clone is expanded.

V,D,J,size,DNA,CDR3
TRBV19,TRBD2,TRBJ2-1,few,TGTGCCAGTAGTACTAGAAAGCGGGGGGGTTTTCTCAATGAGCAGTTCTTC,CASSTRKRGGFLNEQFF
TRBV7-9,NA,TRBJ1-5,many,TGTGCCAGCAGCGCCGGGATTCCCAATCAGCCCCAGCATTTT,CASSAGIPNQPQHF
TRBV5-1,NA,TRBJ2-3,many,TGCGCCAGCAGCTTAGGGCCGGGGTTGGCAGATACGCAGTATTTT,CASSLGPGLADTQYF
TRBV12-3/TRBV12-4,NA,TRBJ1-1,few,TGTGCCAGCAGTCACATACAGGTTACTGAAGCTTTCTTT,CASSHIQVTEAFF
TRBV3-1,TRBD1,TRBJ2-3,many,TGTGCCAGCAGCCAACCAGGGGGTACGCAGTATTTT,CASSQPGGTQYF
TRBV6-2/TRBV6-3,TRBD2,TRBJ2-3,many,TGTGCCAGCAGTTCCTCCGTCCTAGCGGGGGGGCCATATAGCACAGATACGCAGTATTTT,CASSSSVLAGGPYSTDTQYF
TRBV3-1,NA,TRBJ1-1,few,TGTGCCAGCAGCCAACGGCACTGGAACACTGAAGCTTTCTTT,CASSQRHWNTEAFF
TRBV20-1,TRBD1,TRBJ1-2,many,TGCAGTGCTCCCGGACAGGGGTTCCCTAACTATGGCTACACCTTC,CSAPGQGFPNYGYTF
TRBV20-1,NA,TRBJ1-1,many,TGCAGTGCTAGAGATCGAGCAGGGAATGGGTTCTCCTTTCTTGAAGCTTTCTTT,CSARDRAGNGFSFLEAFF
TRBV29-1,NA,TRBJ2-5,NA,TGCAGCGTTGAGCTACAGGGCGTGACCCAGTACTTC,CSVELQGVTQYF
TRBV7-9,NA,TRBJ1-1,many,TGTGCCAGCAGCTTAGCTACAGACACTGAAGCTTTCTTT,CASSLATDTEAFF
TRBV29-1,TRBD1,TRBJ1-4,many,TGCAGCGCTCAGGGGGCTGTGGGTGAAAAACTGTTTTTT,CSAQGAVGEKLFF
TRBV7-2,NA,TRBJ1-2,many,TGTGCCAGCAGCTTAGCCCGGACACCTCCCTATGGCTACACCTTC,CASSLARTPPYGYTF
TRBV7-9,NA,TRBJ1-2,many,TGTGCCAGCAGCGCGCCGAACTATGGCTACACCTTC,CASSAPNYGYTF
TRBV28,NA,TRBJ2-7,many,TGTGCCAGCAGTTTATTGACGGGCTCCTACGAGCAGTACTTC,CASSLLTGSYEQYF
TRBV7-2,NA,TRBJ1-1,many,TGTGCCAGCAGCTCGCCAGAGTTCGGGGGTGCGGGGAACACTGAAGCTTTCTTT,CASSSPEFGGAGNTEAFF
TRBV4-2,NA,TRBJ1-4,many,TGTGCCAGCAGCCAAGTAGGCGGGGACGAAAAACTGTTTTTT,CASSQVGGDEKLFF
TRBV6-2/TRBV6-3,TRBD1,TRBJ1-5,few,TGTGCCAGCAGTACCCCTCGCGCAGGGGGCATTGCGGGCAATCAGCCCCAGCATTTT,CASSTPRAGGIAGNQPQHF
TRBV28,NA,TRBJ2-7,many,TGTGCCAGCAGTGCCCGCCCCGGGACCGACCTCGGGCAGTACTTC,CASSARPGTDLGQYF
TRBV2,NA,TRBJ2-3,many,TGTGCCAGCACCACGACCGGGGATACGCAGTATTTT,CASTTTGDTQYF
TRBV5-1,NA,TRBJ2-3,many,TGCGCCAGCAGGCTGCCCAACCAAGATACGCAGTATTTT,CASRLPNQDTQYF
TRBV7-8,NA,TRBJ1-1,many,TGTGCCAGCCAATGGAACGTAATGAACACTGAAGCTTTCTTT,CASQWNVMNTEAFF
TRBV5-8,TRBD1,TRBJ2-7,few,TGTGCCAGCATCCGCAGGGGGCGGGCGGAGCAGTACTTC,CASIRRGRAEQYF
TRBV12-3/TRBV12-4,NA,TRBJ2-3,NA,TGTGCCAGCAGTTTCGCCGGCTTGCGGGACCTCTCCCCTTTCACAGATACGCAGTATTTT,CASSFAGLRDLSPFTDTQYF
TRBV11-2,TRBD1,TRBJ2-6,many,TGTGCCAGCAGCCACCCGACAGGGACCGGGGCCAACGTCCTGACTTTC,CASSHPTGTGANVLTF
TRBV20-1,NA,TRBJ2-7,many,TGCAGTGCTATTTACAGGTCTGACGAGCAGTACTTC,CSAIYRSDEQYF
TRBV7-9,NA,TRBJ2-1,few,TGTGCCAGCAGCTTCCCGCGCCGACGTGGTAATGAGCAGTTCTTC,CASSFPRRRGNEQFF
TRBV19,TRBD1,TRBJ2-6,many,TGTGCCAGTAGTCCCCTGACAGGGTCGGGGAACGGGGCCAACGTCCTGACTTTC,CASSPLTGSGNGANVLTF
TRBV11-2,NA,TRBJ2-3,many,TGTGCCAGCAGCTTAGCTCGAAAAACCAATACGCAGTATTTT,CASSLARKTNTQYF
TRBV4-2,TRBD2,TRBJ2-7,many,TGTGCCAGCAGCCAAAGGGCGGGGGTTTCGGACGAGCAGTACTTC,CASSQRAGVSDEQYF
TRBV6-2/TRBV6-3,TRBD1,TRBJ1-5,many,TGTGCCAGCAGTTACTCGAATCACAGGACAGGGGGCAATCAGCCCCAGCATTTT,CASSYSNHRTGGNQPQHF
TRBV29-1,TRBD1,TRBJ1-5,NA,TGCAGCGTTGAGGTCTCAGGGGGAAATCAGCCCCAGCATTTT,CSVEVSGGNQPQHF
TRBV12-3/TRBV12-4,TRBD1,TRBJ2-1,many,TGTGCCAGCAGCCGGACAGGGGCGGATGAGCAGTTCTTC,CASSRTGADEQFF
TRBV11-2,NA,TRBJ1-4,NA,TGTGCCAGCAGCTTTGGCGGACAGCTAGAAAAACTGTTTTTT,CASSFGGQLEKLFF
TRBV5-5,NA,TRBJ1-6,NA,TGTGCCAGCAACCCCCTTCCCGCGAGGACCCTCCACTTT,CASNPLPARTLHF
TRBV7-2,TRBD1,TRBJ2-1,many,TGTGCCAGCAGCTTTTCAGGGGGCAGGGGGTGGTCCTACAATGAGCAGTTCTTC,CASSFSGGRGWSYNEQFF
TRBV2,NA,TRBJ1-6,many,TGTGCCAGCAGTGATTCGGGGGGTGTGGGGTCACCCCTCCACTTT,CASSDSGGVGSPLHF
TRBV20-1,NA,TRBJ1-5,many,TGCAGTGCTGCCCGGAACAGAGCTCAGCCCCAGCATTTT,CSAARNRAQPQHF
TRBV7-2,NA,TRBJ2-4,many,TGTGCCACCCTGGCGAGAGCGGGCAAAAACATTCAGTACTTC,CATLARAGKNIQYF
TRBV11-1,NA,TRBJ2-7,NA,TGTGCCAGCAGCTTAGCGCATGGGACAAACTACGAGCAGTACTTC,CASSLAHGTNYEQYF
TRBV6-5,NA,TRBJ1-6,many,TGTGCCAGCAGTTATTCGGACAGTCTGACCCTCCACTTT,CASSYSDSLTLHF
TRBV5-1,NA,TRBJ1-6,many,TGCGCCAGCAGCTTGGCCGGGCATGGAAATTCACCCCTCCACTTT,CASSLAGHGNSPLHF
TRBV20-1,NA,TRBJ2-7,many,TGCAGTGCTAGGGGTCTTTCTTCCTACGAGCAGTACTTC,CSARGLSSYEQYF
TRBV20-1,NA,TRBJ1-5,NA,TGCAGTGCTAGTTGGCAGGGTAGGCAGCCCCAGCATTTT,CSASWQGRQPQHF
TRBV9,NA,TRBJ2-3,many,TGTGCCAGCAGCCTAAGTGCAGATACGCAGTATTTT,CASSLSADTQYF
TRBV7-2,NA,TRBJ1-5,many,TGTGCCAGCAGCTTAGAGCCTAGGTACCAGCCCCAGCATTTT,CASSLEPRYQPQHF
TRBV13,TRBD1,TRBJ2-1,many,TGTGCCAGCAGCTTAGGCCCCGGACAGGGGATCGGTGAGCAGTTCTTC,CASSLGPGQGIGEQFF
TRBV29-1,TRBD1,TRBJ2-1,many,TGCAGCGTCCAATCTGACAGGGGGCTAGACAATGAGCAGTTCTTC,CSVQSDRGLDNEQFF
TRBV28,NA,TRBJ2-5,few,TGTGCCAGCAGTTTAGAGAGGAGGGGGTTGGGAGAGACCCAGTACTTC,CASSLERRGLGETQYF
TRBV5-6,NA,TRBJ2-5,many,TGTGCCAGCAGTCTGGGAGTGCTGTACCAAGAGACCCAGTACTTC,CASSLGVLYQETQYF
TRBV29-1,NA,TRBJ1-1,NA,TGCAGCGTTGAGTGCAGGGTCACTGAAGCTTTCTTT,CSVECRVTEAFF